These T cell receptor beta chains were read from a single sample in a study of neurological immune-mediated disorders. TCRdb called the 5' RACE reads again in MiXCR, with one record for every CDR3 protein. The sample yields over 50,000 distinct CDR3 sequences, 3% to 3.5% seen once. The specimen sequenced was PBMCs. The receptors here all came from a man in his forties with multiple sclerosis. Each CDR3 is given with its conserved first and last residue. D genes are given only for firm matches. Not every row has a clone size; where given, it reads once, few, many or a size class.

j_call: TRBJ2-3; d_call: NA; v_call: TRBV20-1; clone_size: many; cdr3_aa: CSARAGSGGITDTQYF; cdr3_nt: TGCAGTGCTAGAGCTGGCTCCGGGGGAATCACAGATACGCAGTATTTT
j_call: TRBJ2-7; d_call: TRBD2; v_call: TRBV7-9; clone_size: many; cdr3_aa: CASSFTSGEQYF; cdr3_nt: TGTGCCAGCAGCTTCACTAGCGGAGAGCAGTACTTC
j_call: TRBJ2-5; d_call: NA; v_call: TRBV6-2/TRBV6-3; clone_size: many; cdr3_aa: CATAATQETQYF; cdr3_nt: TGTGCCACCGCTGCAACGCAAGAGACCCAGTACTTC
j_call: TRBJ2-3; d_call: NA; v_call: TRBV28; clone_size: many; cdr3_aa: CASSPDTQYF; cdr3_nt: TGTGCCAGCAGTCCAGATACGCAGTATTTT
j_call: TRBJ1-4; d_call: NA; v_call: TRBV20-1; clone_size: many; cdr3_aa: CSAPGTSNEKLFF; cdr3_nt: TGCAGTGCACCTGGGACCAGTAATGAAAAACTGTTTTTT
j_call: TRBJ1-5; d_call: NA; v_call: TRBV19; clone_size: NA; cdr3_aa: CASSQQFNQPQHF; cdr3_nt: TGTGCCAGTAGTCAACAGTTCAATCAGCCCCAGCATTTT
j_call: TRBJ2-5; d_call: NA; v_call: TRBV4-1; clone_size: many; cdr3_aa: CASSQGSSPREETQYF; cdr3_nt: TGCGCCAGCAGCCAAGGGTCGTCTCCGAGGGAAGAGACCCAGTACTTC
j_call: TRBJ2-1; d_call: NA; v_call: TRBV2; clone_size: many; cdr3_aa: CASLEFDEQFF; cdr3_nt: TGTGCCAGCTTAGAGTTCGATGAGCAGTTCTTC
j_call: TRBJ1-5; d_call: TRBD1; v_call: TRBV5-1; clone_size: many; cdr3_aa: CASSLSPVGTGGVQPQHF; cdr3_nt: TGCGCCAGCAGCTTATCTCCGGTTGGGACAGGGGGCGTTCAGCCCCAGCATTTT
j_call: TRBJ1-4; d_call: NA; v_call: TRBV5-1; clone_size: many; cdr3_aa: CASSPTAVTNEKLFF; cdr3_nt: TGCGCCAGCAGCCCTACAGCGGTAACTAATGAAAAACTGTTTTTT
j_call: TRBJ2-2; d_call: NA; v_call: TRBV5-1; clone_size: many; cdr3_aa: CASSLDRPANTGELFF; cdr3_nt: TGCGCCAGCAGCTTGGACAGGCCCGCGAACACCGGGGAGCTGTTTTTT
j_call: TRBJ2-7; d_call: NA; v_call: TRBV20-1; clone_size: many; cdr3_aa: CSARDSFAGLRYYEQYF; cdr3_nt: TGCAGTGCTAGAGATAGTTTCGCCGGGCTTCGGTACTACGAGCAGTACTTC
j_call: TRBJ2-1; d_call: NA; v_call: TRBV7-9; clone_size: many; cdr3_aa: CASSLALARGVNEQFF; cdr3_nt: TGTGCCAGCAGCTTAGCTTTGGCTAGGGGAGTGAATGAGCAGTTCTTC
j_call: TRBJ2-5; d_call: NA; v_call: TRBV20-1; clone_size: many; cdr3_aa: CSASSLRVVETQYF; cdr3_nt: TGCAGTGCTAGCTCCCTCCGAGTGGTCGAGACCCAGTACTTC